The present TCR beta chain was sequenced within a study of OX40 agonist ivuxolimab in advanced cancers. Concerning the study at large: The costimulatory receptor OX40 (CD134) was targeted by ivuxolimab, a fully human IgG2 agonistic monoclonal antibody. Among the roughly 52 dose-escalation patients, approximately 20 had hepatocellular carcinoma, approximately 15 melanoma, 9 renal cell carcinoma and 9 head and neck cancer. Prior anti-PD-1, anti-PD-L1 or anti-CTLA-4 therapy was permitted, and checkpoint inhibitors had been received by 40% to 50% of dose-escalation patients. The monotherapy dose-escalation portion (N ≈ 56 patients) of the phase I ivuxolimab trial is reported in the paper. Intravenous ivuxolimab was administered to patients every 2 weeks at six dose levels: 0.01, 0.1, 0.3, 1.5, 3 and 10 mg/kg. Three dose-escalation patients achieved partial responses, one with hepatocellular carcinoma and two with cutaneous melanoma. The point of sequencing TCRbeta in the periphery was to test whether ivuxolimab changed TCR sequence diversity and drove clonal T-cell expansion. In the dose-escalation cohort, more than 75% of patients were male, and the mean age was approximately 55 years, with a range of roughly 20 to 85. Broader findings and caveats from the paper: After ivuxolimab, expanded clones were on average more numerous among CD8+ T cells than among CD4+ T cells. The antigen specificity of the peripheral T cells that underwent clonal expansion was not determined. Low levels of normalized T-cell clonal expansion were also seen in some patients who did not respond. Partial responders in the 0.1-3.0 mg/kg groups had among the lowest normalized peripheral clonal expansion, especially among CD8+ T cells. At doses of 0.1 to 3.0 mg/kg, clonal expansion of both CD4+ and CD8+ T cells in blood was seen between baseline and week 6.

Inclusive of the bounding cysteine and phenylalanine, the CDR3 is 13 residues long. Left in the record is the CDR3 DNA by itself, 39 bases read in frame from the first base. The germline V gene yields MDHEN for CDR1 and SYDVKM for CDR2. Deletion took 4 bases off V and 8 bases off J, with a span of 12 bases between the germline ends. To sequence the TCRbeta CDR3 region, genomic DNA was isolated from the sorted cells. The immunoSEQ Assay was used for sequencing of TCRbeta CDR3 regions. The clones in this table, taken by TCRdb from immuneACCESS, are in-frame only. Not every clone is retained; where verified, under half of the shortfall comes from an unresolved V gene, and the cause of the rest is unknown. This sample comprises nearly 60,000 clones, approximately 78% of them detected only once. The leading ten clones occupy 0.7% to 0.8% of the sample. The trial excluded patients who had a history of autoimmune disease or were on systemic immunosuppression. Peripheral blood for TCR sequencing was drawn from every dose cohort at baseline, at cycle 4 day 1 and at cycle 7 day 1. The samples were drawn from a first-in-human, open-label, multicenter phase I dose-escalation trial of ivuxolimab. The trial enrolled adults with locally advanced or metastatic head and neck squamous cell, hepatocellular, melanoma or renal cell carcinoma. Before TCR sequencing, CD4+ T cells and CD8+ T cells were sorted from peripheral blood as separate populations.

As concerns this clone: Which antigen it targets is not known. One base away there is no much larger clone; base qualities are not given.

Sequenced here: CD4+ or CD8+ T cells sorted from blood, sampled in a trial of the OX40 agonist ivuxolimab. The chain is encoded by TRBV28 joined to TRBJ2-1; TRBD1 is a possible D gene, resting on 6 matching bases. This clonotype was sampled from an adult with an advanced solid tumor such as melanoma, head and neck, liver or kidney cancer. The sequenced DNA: TGTGCCAGCAGTTCGACCAACAGGGATGAGCAGTTCTTC. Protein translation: CASSSTNRDEQFF. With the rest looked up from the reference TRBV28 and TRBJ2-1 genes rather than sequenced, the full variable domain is DVKVTQSSRYLVKRTGEKVFLECVQDMDHENMFWYRQDPGLGLRLIYFSYDVKMKEKGDIPEGYSVSREKKERFSLILESASTNQTSMYLCASSSTNRDEQFFGPGTRLTVL.